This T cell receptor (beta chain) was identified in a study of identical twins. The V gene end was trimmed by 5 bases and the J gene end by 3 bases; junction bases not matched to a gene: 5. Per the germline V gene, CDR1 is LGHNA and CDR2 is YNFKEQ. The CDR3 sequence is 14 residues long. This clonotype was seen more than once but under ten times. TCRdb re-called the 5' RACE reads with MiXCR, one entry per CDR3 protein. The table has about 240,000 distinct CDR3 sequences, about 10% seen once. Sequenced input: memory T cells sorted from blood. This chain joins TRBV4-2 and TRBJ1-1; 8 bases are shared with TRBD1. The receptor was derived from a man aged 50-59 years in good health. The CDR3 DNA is TGTGCCAGCAGCTACGACAGGGGCTACACTGAAGCTTTCTTT. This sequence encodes CASSYDRGYTEAFF.